Following are 27 T cell receptor beta chains from one sample sequenced in a study of prognosis after radiotherapy for stage I lung cancer. Amplification of TCR beta CDR3 from genomic DNA used two-round multiplex PCR. First-round PCR, the initial amplification, used primers specific to each TRBV and TRBJ gene. TCRdb analysed the multiplex PCR reads with MiXCR anew, one entry per CDR3 protein. The top ten clones hold around 27% of a sample with around 19,000 distinct CDR3 sequences, around 52% of them seen once. The sample consisted of PBMCs, taken before or after stereotactic body radiation therapy (not recorded which). Every receptor here comes from a donor aged 50 or older with non-small cell lung cancer.

To note about this clonotype: A far larger clone is only one base removed, so a read error is likely. The CDR3 spells CASSLVWENQYF. The CDR3 DNA reads as TGTGCCAGCAGCTTAGTTTGGGAGAACCAGTACTTC. This chain joins TRBV11-2 and TRBJ2-5; TRBD2 might be the D (5 bases). The length of the CDR3 is 12 residues. Germline V gene sequence: CDR1 SGHAT, CDR2 FQNNGV. Full variable domain (remainder filled in from reference TRBV11-2 and TRBJ2-5): EAGVAQSPRYKIIEKRQSVAFWCNPISGHATLYWYQQILGQGPKLLIQFQNNGVVDDSQLPKDRFSAERLKGVDSTLKIQPAKLEDSAVYLCASSLVWENQYFGPGTRLLVL.

This clonotype counts as large. The chain employs TRBV7-3 and TRBJ2-1; D gene ambiguous. Germline V gene lookup returns CDR1 SGHTA and CDR2 FQGTGA. The CDR3 extends over 13 amino acids. V lost 5 bases and J lost 6, with 11 bases in between. CDR3 nucleotide sequence: TGTGCCAGCAGCGAGGTAGCAGGCAATGAGCAGTTCTTC. It translates to CASSEVAGNEQFF.

By its share, this clonotype is medium-sized (0.01 to 0.1%). The genes are TRBV13 and TRBJ2-7; the match to TRBD1 covers 7 bases. J gave up 0 bases and V 5 bases, and 10 bases lay outside the gene matches. The CDR3 spans 16 residues. Germline V CDR1 and CDR2: PRHDT, FYEKMQ (reference sequence). The CDR3 sequence is CASSAPQGTSSYEQYF. The DNA of the CDR3 is TGTGCCAGCAGCGCCCCACAGGGGACCTCCTCCTACGAGCAGTACTTC.

This clonotype was seen repeatedly, ten times or more. The rearrangement joins TRBV4-2 to TRBJ1-2, with TRBD1 matching 9 bases. Trimming took 4 bases from V and 0 from J; bases not matched to a gene: 6. CDR1 LGHNA and CDR2 YNFKEQ come from the germline V gene. This CDR3 spans 16 amino acids. The CDR3 is CASSPPTGGANYGYTF. The CDR3 region has the DNA TGTGCCAGCAGCCCCCCGACAGGGGGAGCTAACTATGGCTACACCTTC.

This clonotype was seen many times. The chain recombines TRBV6-5 with TRBJ1-2, with D hard to call. Germline V gives CDR1 MNHEY, CDR2 SVGAGI. CDR3 length equals 12 residues. Trimming cost V 4 bases and J 8 bases, with 11 bases left between them. The CDR3 nucleotides read TGTGCCAGCAGTTTCGACGGTGGGGGCTACACCTTC. This codes for CASSFDGGGYTF.

This clonotype has a handful of counts. A read error is the likely source, as a far larger clone sits one nucleotide away. The chain employs TRBV6-1 and TRBJ2-7, with D possibly being TRBD1 (5 bases). The CDR3 runs to 13 residues. The germline CDR1 and CDR2 sequences are MNHNS and SASEGT. The germline V and J ends were trimmed by 7 bases and 5 bases, with 15 bases remaining between them. The chain's CDR3 is CASIFQGWNEQYF. The CDR3 DNA reads TGTGCCAGCATTTTCCAGGGATGGAACGAGCAGTACTTC.

In this sample, this clonotype turned up once. This chain links TRBV20-1 with TRBJ2-7, with 8 bases matching TRBD1. V was clipped by 2 bases and J by 0 bases; unmatched bases: 3. Looked up from germline, CDR1 is DFQATT and CDR2 is SNEGSKA (reference sequence). There are 14 residues in the CDR3. The CDR3 DNA reads as TGCAGTGCTAGATCTGGACAGGGCTCCTACGAGCAGTACTTC. This sequence encodes CSARSGQGSYEQYF.

The gene calls are TRBV11-3 and TRBJ1-3; D unresolved. The V end was cut by 4 bases, the J end by 3 bases, with 16 bases between. The CDR3 covers 16 residues. CDR1 and CDR2 (germline): SGHNT, YENEEA. The CDR3 nucleotides are TGTGCCAGCAGCTCCCGAGGGCAGCTGGATGGAAACACCATATATTTT. Its protein product is CASSSRGQLDGNTIYF. Full variable domain (remainder filled in from reference TRBV11-3 and TRBJ1-3): EAGVVQSPRYKIIEKKQPVAFWCNPISGHNTLYWYLQNLGQGPELLIRYENEEAVDDSQLPKDRFSAERLKGVDSTLKIQPAELGDSAVYLCASSSRGQLDGNTIYFGEGSWLTVV.

J is TRBJ2-1 and V is TRBV7-9; the D gene is possibly TRBD2 (6 bases). The CDR3 has 15 amino acids. V gave up 7 bases and J gave up 8 bases, with 21 bases separating them. Germline V gene lookup returns CDR1 SEHNR and CDR2 FQNEAQ (reference sequence). For the CDR3, the DNA is TGTGCCAGCATCTCGCTGGGGACTCCCGTCGATGAGCAGTTCTTC. The encoded protein is CASISLGTPVDEQFF. The variable domain in full, completed from reference TRBV7-9 and TRBJ2-1, reads DTGVSQNPRHKITKRGQNVTFRCDPISEHNRLYWYRQTLGQGPEFLTYFQNEAQLEKSRLLSDRFSAERPKGSFSTLEIQRTEQGDSAMYLCASISLGTPVDEQFFGPGTRLTVL.

On this clonotype: This likely stems from a read error, as it lies one base from a far larger clone. The chain couples TRBV6-4 to TRBJ1-2; 7 nucleotides line up with TRBD1. From germline, CDR1 is MRHNA and CDR2 SNTAGT. This CDR3 contains 17 residues. The CDR3 here is CASSYSSRGRGDPGYTF. For the CDR3, the DNA is TGTGCCAGCAGTTACTCGAGTCGGGGCAGGGGGGATCCTGGCTACACCTTC.

The V and J genes are TRBV5-1 and TRBJ2-5; 7 bases align to TRBD2. Germline CDR1 is SGHRS and CDR2 is YFSETQ. Trimming at V came to 3 bases and at J to 1 base, leaving 9 bases not matched to a gene. This CDR3 has 16 residues. The CDR3 nucleotides read TGCGCCAGCAGCTCCGGGACTAACCCAAGCCAAGAGACCCAGTACTTC. Its translation is CASSSGTNPSQETQYF.

In this sample, this clonotype turned up many times. A junction end diverges from the germline sequence, so it may reflect a read error. The rearrangement uses TRBV12-3 or TRBV12-4 and TRBJ1-1; D uncertain. The CDR3 consists of 13 residues. The CDR3 DNA reads as TGTGCCGGCAGTACCGGGGAGGGCCTTGAAGCTTTCTTT. It specifies CAGSTGEGLEAFF.

The CDR3, as DNA: TGTGCCAGCAGAGGGACTCGGGAGCTGATATTTAATGAGCAGTTCTTC. Encoded protein: CASRGTRELIFNEQFF. V is TRBV27 and J is TRBJ2-1; weak D call: TRBD2 (6 bases). V shed 6 bases and J shed 7 bases, with 22 bases lying between them. CDR3 size: 16 residues. CDR1 is MNHEY, CDR2 SMNVEV, per germline (reference sequence).

This clonotype has a count of ten or more. The chain couples TRBV12-3 or TRBV12-4 to TRBJ2-5; 11 bases map to TRBD1. The V gene end was trimmed by 5 bases and the J gene end by 7 bases; junction bases not matched to a gene: 6. The CDR3 spans 14 residues. The DNA of the CDR3 is TGTGCCAGCAGTCCTCACGGGACAGGGGGGACCCAGTACTTC. Its protein is CASSPHGTGGTQYF.

This clonotype is medium-sized within its sample. The genes are TRBV6-1 and TRBJ1-2; no clear D. Germline CDR1 reads MNHNS; CDR2 reads SASEGT. Trimming shortened V by 7 bases and J by 4 bases, and 25 bases separated the two germline ends. This CDR3 contains 17 residues. In nucleotides, the CDR3 is TGTGCCAGCAAATCCGGAGTCCAAACCCCTAAAGGCTATGGCTACACCTTC. This gives the protein CASKSGVQTPKGYGYTF.

To note about this clonotype: A far larger clone is a single base away, which makes a read error likely. The rearrangement links TRBV5-8 to TRBJ2-7; D is possibly TRBD2 (6 bases). Trimming removed 4 bases from V and 5 bases from J, with 16 bases in between. The CDR3 covers 14 residues. The germline CDR1 and CDR2 sequences are SGHTS and YDEGEE. CDR3 loop: CASSDTHGSNEQYF. The CDR3 DNA sequence: TGTGCCAGCAGCGATACCCACGGGAGTAACGAGCAGTACTTC.

The CDR3 region has the DNA TGCGCCAGCAGCTTGGCGGGGAGTCAAGTAGAGACCCAGTACTTC. Residues: CASSLAGSQVETQYF. V usage is TRBV5-1 and J usage is TRBJ2-5; TRBD2 is a possible D gene (5 bases). Trimming shortened V by 0 bases and J by 4 bases, and 13 bases separated the two germline ends. The CDR3 is 15 residues long. Per germline, CDR1 SGHRS and CDR2 YFSETQ.

CDR3 sequence (DNA): TGTGCCAGCGGTCTCACGCTAGAGGGAGGGGAGACCCAGTACTTC. This codes for CASGLTLEGGETQYF. The chain carries TRBV6-2 or TRBV6-3 and TRBJ2-5; 7 bases align to TRBD2. The trim removed 8 bases at V and 5 bases at J, leaving 14 bases unmatched. Germline V gene lookup returns CDR1 MNHEY and CDR2 SVGEGT. The CDR3 sequence is 15 residues long.

In this sample, this clonotype turned up many times. Here the CDR3 reads CASLLTSGTGEQYF. The DNA of the CDR3 is TGTGCCAGCCTCCTGACTAGCGGGACGGGGGAGCAGTACTTC. The chain couples TRBV6-1 to TRBJ2-7; 11 bases align to TRBD2. Germline CDR1 reads MNHNS; CDR2 reads SASEGT. This CDR3 is 14 amino acids long. The V gene end was trimmed by 8 bases and the J gene end by 7 bases; junction bases not matched to a gene: 10.

This clonotype is medium-sized. This rearrangement joins TRBV6-2 or TRBV6-3 to TRBJ2-6, with D possibly being TRBD1 or TRBD2 (5 bases each). The CDR3 runs 17 residues. The germline gives CDR1 MNHEY, CDR2 SVGEGT. V lost 10 bases and J lost 0, with 19 bases in between. DNA of the CDR3: TGTGCCACCACCCTAACAACGGGGCTCTCTGGGGCCAACGTCCTGACTTTC. Its translation is CATTLTTGLSGANVLTF.

For this clonotype: Possible read error: a much larger clone is one base away. V gene TRBV7-2 combines with J gene TRBJ2-5; tentatively, D is TRBD1 (5 bases). With 5 bases removed from V and 3 bases from J, the gap between germline ends came to 13 bases. The CDR3 length is 14 residues. The V gene's germline CDR1 is SGHTA and CDR2 FQGNSA. The CDR3 DNA follows: TGTGCCAGCAGCCTCCAGAGCAGGGAAGAGACCCAGTACTTC. Translation gives CASSLQSREETQYF.

On this clonotype: Compared with germline, one end of the junction differs, possibly owing to a read error. This chain uses TRBV28 with TRBJ2-7; D ambiguous. This CDR3 region has 15 residues. The germline V gene has CDR1 MDHEN and CDR2 SYDVKM. CDR3 region: CASTRGSQVAQERYF. CDR3 bases: TGTGCCAGCACGCGTGGAAGCCAGGTGGCGCAAGAGCGGTACTTC. The whole variable domain, remainder taken from reference TRBV28 and TRBJ2-7, is DVKVTQSSRYLVKRTGEKVFLECVQDMDHENMFWYRQDPGLGLRLIYFSYDVKMKEKGDIPEGYSVSREKKERFSLILESASTNQTSMYLCASTRGSQVAQERYFGPGTRLTVT.

Notes on this clonotype: Given a far larger clone just one base away, this is likely a sequencing read error. The V gene is TRBV6-9, the J gene TRBJ2-5; D unclear. The CDR3 totals 14 residues. Germline V gives CDR1 MNHGY, CDR2 SVAAGI. The CDR3 DNA follows: TGTGCCAGCGGTTACTACGGCGTCCGGGAGACCCAGTACTTC. As protein: CASGYYGVRETQYF.

The sample holds many counts of this clonotype. V and J are TRBV2 and TRBJ2-3; maybe TRBD2 (6 bases). The V end was cut by 10 bases, the J end by 4 bases, with 21 bases between. The CDR3 totals 15 residues. The germline gives CDR1 SNHLY, CDR2 FYNNEI. The CDR3 nucleotides read TGTGCCACCCGGACGACGGGATGGGGGGCAGATACGCAGTATTTT. Protein sequence: CATRTTGWGADTQYF.

The table lists this clonotype with a count of one. V and J are TRBV5-1 and TRBJ1-4, with a tentative D call TRBD1 (5 bases). Germline assignment: CDR1 SGHRS and CDR2 YFSETQ. The CDR3 extends over 15 amino acids. Trimming took off 2 bases at V and 2 bases at J, with 10 bases between the two ends. Written as DNA, the CDR3 is TGCGCCAGCAGCTTAGGCTCAGGGACTAATGAAAAACTGTTTTTT. The encoded protein is CASSLGSGTNEKLFF.

Many counts were recorded for this clonotype. The chain combines TRBV19 with TRBJ1-4; unclear D gene. Deletions cut 1 base from V and 8 bases from J, with 14 bases between. CDR3 length: 15 amino acids. CDR1 and CDR2 (germline): LNHDA, SQIVND (reference sequence). CDR3 loop: CASSIAAREREKLFF. The CDR3 region has the DNA TGTGCCAGTAGTATAGCGGCCCGGGAACGCGAAAAACTGTTTTTT.

The J gene is TRBJ2-7, the V gene TRBV5-1; 12 bases align to TRBD2. The CDR3 is made up of 16 amino acids. After removal of 4 bases from V and 3 bases from J, the junction contained 8 bases not matched to a gene. In germline, CDR1 is SGHRS, CDR2 YFSETQ. This CDR3 reads CASSPGLAGTLYEQYF. As DNA, the CDR3 is TGCGCCAGCAGCCCCGGACTAGCGGGGACACTCTACGAGCAGTACTTC. Full variable domain (rest looked up from reference TRBV5-1 and TRBJ2-7): KAGVTQTPRYLIKTRGQQVTLSCSPISGHRSVSWYQQTPGQGLQFLFEYFSETQRNKGNFPGRFSGRQFSNSRSEMNVSTLELGDSALYLCASSPGLAGTLYEQYFGPGTRLTVT.